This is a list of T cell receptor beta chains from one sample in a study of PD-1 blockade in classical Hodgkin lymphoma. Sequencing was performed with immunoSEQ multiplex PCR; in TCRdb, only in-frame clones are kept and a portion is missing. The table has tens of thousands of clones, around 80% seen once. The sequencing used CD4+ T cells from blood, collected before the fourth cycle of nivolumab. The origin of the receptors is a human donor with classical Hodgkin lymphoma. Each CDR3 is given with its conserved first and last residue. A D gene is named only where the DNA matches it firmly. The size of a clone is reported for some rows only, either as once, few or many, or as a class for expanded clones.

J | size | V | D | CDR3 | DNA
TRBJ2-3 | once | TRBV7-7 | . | CASSLDVQDTQYF | TGTGCCAGCAGCTTAGATGTTCAAGATACGCAGTATTTT
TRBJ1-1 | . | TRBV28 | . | CASSFAGGGGHTEAFF | TGTGCCAGCAGTTTCGCCGGGGGAGGGGGGCACACTGAAGCTTTCTTT
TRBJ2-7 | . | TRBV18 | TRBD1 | CASSQGTGLTYEQYF | TGTGCCAGCTCACAAGGGACAGGGCTAACCTACGAGCAGTACTTC
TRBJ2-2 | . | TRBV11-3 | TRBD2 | CASSFSGGASGELFF | TGTGCCAGCAGCTTCAGCGGGGGGGCCTCCGGGGAGCTGTTTTTT
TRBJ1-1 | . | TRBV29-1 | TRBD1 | CSGEQGLDTEAFF | TGCAGCGGGGAACAGGGGTTGGACACTGAAGCTTTCTTT
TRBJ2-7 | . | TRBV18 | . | CASSPVSQSGEQYF | TGTGCCAGCTCACCAGTCTCCCAGTCGGGGGAGCAGTACTTC
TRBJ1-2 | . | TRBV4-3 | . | CASSQDLGLIYGYTF | TGCGCCAGCAGCCAAGATCTCGGGCTCATCTATGGCTACACCTTC
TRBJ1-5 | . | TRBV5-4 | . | CASSPGAGQQPQHF | TGTGCCAGCAGCCCAGGGGCAGGGCAACAGCCCCAGCATTTT
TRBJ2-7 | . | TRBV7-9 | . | CASSSTHTNEQYF | TGTGCCAGCAGCTCCACCCACACTAACGAGCAGTACTTC
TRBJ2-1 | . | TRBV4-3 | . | CASSTDPSSYNEQFF | TGCGCCAGCAGCACAGACCCGAGCTCCTACAATGAGCAGTTCTTC
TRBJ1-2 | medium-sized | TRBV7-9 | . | CASSLVWLYGYTF | TGTGCCAGCAGCTTAGTGTGGCTCTATGGCTACACCTTC
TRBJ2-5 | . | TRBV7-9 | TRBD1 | CASSLGVTGEETQYF | TGTGCCAGCAGCTTAGGTGTAACAGGGGAAGAGACCCAGTACTTC
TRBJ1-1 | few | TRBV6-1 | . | CASSGQMNTEAFF | TGTGCCAGCAGTGGACAGATGAACACTGAAGCTTTCTTT
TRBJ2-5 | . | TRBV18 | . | CASSPGTKETQYF | TGTGCCAGCTCACCCGGGACCAAAGAGACCCAGTACTTC
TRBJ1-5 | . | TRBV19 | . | CASSRVRGNNQPQHF | TGTGCCAGTAGTAGAGTCAGGGGAAACAATCAGCCCCAGCATTTT
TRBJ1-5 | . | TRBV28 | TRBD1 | CASSSGQGPLTGQPQHF | TGTGCCAGCAGTAGCGGACAGGGGCCGCTGACAGGTCAGCCCCAGCATTTT
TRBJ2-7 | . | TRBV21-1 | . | CASRKDLRGLVGGEQYF | TGTGCCAGCAGAAAAGACCTGAGGGGACTAGTGGGCGGCGAGCAGTACTTC
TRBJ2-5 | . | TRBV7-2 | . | CASSQNPGQETQYF | TGTGCCAGCAGCCAAAACCCAGGGCAAGAGACCCAGTACTTC
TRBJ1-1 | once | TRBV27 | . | CASSLSPGITEAFF | TGTGCCAGCAGTTTATCCCCAGGGATTACTGAAGCTTTCTTT
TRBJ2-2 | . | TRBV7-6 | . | CASSLAPQGGGNTGELFF | TGTGCCAGCAGCTTAGCCCCTCAGGGAGGGGGGAACACCGGGGAGCTGTTTTTT
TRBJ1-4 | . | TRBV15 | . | CATSRDRRQSATNEKLFF | TGTGCCACCAGCAGAGACCGAAGACAGTCCGCAACTAATGAAAAACTGTTTTTT
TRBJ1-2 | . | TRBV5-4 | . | CASSSDSYGYTF | TGTGCCAGCAGCTCGGACAGCTATGGCTACACCTTC
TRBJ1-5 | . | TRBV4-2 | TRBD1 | CASSHSTGGNQPQHF | TGTGCCAGCAGCCACTCGACAGGGGGCAATCAGCCCCAGCATTTT
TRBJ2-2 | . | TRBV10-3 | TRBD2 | CAISGTSGGTANTGELFF | TGTGCCATCAGTGGGACTAGCGGGGGAACTGCGAACACCGGGGAGCTGTTTTTT
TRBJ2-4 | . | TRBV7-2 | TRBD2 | CASSSEAGENIQYF | TGTGCCAGCAGCTCAGAAGCGGGAGAAAACATTCAGTACTTC
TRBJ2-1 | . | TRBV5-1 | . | CASNQGSSYNEQFF | TGCGCCAGCAACCAGGGTAGCTCCTACAATGAGCAGTTCTTC
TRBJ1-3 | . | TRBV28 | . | CASSSPANTIYF | TGTGCCAGCAGTTCCCCAGCGAACACCATATATTTT
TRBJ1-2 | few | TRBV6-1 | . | CASSEQGSFAGYTF | TGTGCCAGCAGTGAACAAGGTTCCTTTGCTGGCTACACCTTC
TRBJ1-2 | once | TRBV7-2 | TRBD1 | CASSSGQALNYGYTF | TGTGCCAGCAGCTCGGGACAGGCTCTTAACTATGGCTACACCTTC
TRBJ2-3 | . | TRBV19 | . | CASSGGGGTDTQYF | TGTGCCAGTAGCGGTGGGGGAGGCACAGATACGCAGTATTTT
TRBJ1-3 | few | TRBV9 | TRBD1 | CASSAVTGGFNF | TGTGCCAGCAGCGCAGTTACAGGGGGCTTTAATTTT
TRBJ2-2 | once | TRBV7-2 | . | CASSFSGNTGELFF | TGTGCCAGCAGCTTTAGCGGGAACACCGGGGAGCTGTTTTTT
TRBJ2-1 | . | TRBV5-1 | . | CASSLEGNNEQFF | TGCGCCAGCAGCTTGGAAGGGAACAATGAGCAGTTCTTC
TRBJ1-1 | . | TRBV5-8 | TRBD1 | CASSDPRQGATTEAFF | TGTGCCAGCAGTGATCCTAGACAGGGGGCGACCACTGAAGCTTTCTTT
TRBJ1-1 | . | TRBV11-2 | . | CASSLQILNTEAFF | TGTGCCAGCAGCTTACAAATCTTAAACACTGAAGCTTTCTTT
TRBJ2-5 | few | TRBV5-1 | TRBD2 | CASSSGLAGGETQYF | TGCGCCAGCAGCTCGGGACTAGCGGGGGGAGAGACCCAGTACTTC